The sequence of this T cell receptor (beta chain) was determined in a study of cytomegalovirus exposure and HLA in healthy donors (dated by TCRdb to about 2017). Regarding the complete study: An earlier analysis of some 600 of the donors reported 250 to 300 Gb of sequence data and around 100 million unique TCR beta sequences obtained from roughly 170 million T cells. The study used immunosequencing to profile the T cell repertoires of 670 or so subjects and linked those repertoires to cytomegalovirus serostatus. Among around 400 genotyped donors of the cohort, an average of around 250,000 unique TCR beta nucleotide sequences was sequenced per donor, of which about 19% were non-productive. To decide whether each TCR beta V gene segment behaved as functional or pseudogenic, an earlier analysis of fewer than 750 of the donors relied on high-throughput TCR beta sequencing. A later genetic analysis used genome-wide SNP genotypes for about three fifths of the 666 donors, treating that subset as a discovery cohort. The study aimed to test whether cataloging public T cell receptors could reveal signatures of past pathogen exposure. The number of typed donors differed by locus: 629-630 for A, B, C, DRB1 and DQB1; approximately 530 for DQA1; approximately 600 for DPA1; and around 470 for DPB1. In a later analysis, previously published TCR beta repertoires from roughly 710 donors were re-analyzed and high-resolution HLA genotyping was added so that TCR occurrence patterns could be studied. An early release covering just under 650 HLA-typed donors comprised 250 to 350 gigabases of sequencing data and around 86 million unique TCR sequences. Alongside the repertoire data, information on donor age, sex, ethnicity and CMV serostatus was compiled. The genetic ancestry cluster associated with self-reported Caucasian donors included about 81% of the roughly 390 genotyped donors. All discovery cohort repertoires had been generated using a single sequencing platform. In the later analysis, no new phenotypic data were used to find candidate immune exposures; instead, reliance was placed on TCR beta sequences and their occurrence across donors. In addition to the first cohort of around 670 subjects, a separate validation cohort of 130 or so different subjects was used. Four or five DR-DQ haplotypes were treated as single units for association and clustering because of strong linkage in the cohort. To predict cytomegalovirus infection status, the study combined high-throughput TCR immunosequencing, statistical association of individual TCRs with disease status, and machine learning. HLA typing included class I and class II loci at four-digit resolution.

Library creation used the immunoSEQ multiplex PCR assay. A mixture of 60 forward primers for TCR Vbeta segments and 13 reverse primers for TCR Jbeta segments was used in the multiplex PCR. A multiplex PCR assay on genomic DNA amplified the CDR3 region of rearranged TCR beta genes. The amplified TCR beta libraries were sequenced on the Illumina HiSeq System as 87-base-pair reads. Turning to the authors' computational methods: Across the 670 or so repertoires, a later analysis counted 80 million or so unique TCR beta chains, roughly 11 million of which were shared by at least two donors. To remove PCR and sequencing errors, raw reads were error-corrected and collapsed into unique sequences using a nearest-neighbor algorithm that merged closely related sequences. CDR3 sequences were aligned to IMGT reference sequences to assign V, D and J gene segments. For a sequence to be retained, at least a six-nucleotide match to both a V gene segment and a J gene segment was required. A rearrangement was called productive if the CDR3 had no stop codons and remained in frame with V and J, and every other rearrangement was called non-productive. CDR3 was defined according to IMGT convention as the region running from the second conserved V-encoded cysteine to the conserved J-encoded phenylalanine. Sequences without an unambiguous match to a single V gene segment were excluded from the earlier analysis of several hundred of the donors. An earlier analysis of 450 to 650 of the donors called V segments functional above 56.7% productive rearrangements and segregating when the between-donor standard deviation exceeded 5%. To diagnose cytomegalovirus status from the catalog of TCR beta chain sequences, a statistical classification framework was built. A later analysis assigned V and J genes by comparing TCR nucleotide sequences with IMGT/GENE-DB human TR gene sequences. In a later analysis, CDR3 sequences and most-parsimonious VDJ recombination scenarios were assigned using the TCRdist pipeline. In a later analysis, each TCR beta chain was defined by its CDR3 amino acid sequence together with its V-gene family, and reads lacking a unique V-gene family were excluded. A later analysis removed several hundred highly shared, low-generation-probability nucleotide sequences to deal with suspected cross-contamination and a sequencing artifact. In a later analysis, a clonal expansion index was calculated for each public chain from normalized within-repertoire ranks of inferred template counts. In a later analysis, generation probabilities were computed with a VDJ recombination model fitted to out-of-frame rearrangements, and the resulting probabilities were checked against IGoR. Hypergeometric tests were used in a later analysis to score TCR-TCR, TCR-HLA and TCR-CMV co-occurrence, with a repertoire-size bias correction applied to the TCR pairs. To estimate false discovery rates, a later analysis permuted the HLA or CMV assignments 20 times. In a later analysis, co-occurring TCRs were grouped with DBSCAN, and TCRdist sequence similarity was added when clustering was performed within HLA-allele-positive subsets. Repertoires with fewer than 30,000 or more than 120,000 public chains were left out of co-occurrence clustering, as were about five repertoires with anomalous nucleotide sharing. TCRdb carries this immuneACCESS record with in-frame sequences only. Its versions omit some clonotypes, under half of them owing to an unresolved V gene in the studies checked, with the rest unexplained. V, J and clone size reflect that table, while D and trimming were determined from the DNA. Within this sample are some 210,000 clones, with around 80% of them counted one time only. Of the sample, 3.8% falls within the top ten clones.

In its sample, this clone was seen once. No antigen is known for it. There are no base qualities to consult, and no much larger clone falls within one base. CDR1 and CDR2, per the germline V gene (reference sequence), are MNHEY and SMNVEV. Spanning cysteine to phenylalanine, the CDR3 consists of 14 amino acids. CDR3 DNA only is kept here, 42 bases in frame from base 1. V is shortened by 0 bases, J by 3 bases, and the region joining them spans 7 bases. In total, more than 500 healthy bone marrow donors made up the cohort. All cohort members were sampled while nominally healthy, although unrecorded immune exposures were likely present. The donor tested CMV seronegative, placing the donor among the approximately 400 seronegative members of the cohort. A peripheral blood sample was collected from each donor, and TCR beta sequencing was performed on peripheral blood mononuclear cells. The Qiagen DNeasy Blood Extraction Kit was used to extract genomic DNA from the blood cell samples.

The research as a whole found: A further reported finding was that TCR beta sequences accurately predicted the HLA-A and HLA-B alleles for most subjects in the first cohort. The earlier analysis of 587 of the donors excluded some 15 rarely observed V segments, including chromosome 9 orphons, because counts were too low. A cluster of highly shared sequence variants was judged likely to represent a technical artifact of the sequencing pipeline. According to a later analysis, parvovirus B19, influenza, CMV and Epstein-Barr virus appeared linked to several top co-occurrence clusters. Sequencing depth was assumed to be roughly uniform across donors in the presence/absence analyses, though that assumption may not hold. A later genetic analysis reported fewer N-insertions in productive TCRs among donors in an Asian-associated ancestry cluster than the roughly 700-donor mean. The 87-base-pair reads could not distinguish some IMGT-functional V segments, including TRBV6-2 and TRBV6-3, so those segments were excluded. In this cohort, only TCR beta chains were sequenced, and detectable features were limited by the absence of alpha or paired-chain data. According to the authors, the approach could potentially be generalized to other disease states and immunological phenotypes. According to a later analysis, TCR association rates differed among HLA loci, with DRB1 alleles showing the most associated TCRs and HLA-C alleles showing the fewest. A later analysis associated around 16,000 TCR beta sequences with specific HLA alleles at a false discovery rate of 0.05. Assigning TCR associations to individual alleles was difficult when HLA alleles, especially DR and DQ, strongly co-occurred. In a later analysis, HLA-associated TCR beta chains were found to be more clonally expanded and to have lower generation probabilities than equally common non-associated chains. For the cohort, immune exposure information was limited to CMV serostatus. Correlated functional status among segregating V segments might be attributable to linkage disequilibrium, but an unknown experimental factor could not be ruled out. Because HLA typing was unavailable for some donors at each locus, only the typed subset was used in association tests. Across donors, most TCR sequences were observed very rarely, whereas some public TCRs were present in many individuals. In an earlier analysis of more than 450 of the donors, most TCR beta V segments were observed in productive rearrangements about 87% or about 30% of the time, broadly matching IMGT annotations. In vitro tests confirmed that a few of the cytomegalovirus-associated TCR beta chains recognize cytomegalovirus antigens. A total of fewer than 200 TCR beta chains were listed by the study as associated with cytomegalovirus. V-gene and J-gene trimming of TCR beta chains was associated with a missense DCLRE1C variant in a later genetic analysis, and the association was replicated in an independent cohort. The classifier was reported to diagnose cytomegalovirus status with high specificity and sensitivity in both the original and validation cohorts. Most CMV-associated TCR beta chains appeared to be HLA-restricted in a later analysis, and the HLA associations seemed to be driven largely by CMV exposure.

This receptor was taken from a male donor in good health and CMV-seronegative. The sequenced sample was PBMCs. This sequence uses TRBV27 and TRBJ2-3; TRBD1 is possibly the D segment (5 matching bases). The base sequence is TGTGCCAGCAGTTTATCGACAGTAACAGATACGCAGTATTTT. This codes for CASSLSTVTDTQYF.